The present T cell receptor (beta chain) was sequenced within a study of CXCR3-negative and CXCR3-positive naive CD8 T cells. Study-level information: Total TRB output reached 150 million or so reads, about 1.5 +/- 0.3 million per library.

The CDR3 is 16 amino acids. CDR1 is SGHTA and CDR2 is FQGNSA in the germline V gene. The TRB cDNA libraries were prepared by 5' RACE with UMI labels. TCRdb re-called the 5' RACE reads; one entry per CDR3 protein, DNA not given. Its table records roughly 28,000 distinct CDR3 sequences. Points from the study as a whole: TRBV-TRBJ usage matched between naive CXCR3-negative and CXCR3-positive cells but not between memory cells. Fresh PBMCs served for most assays, and CXCR3 expression fell partially after cryopreservation.

Note on this clonotype: Its antigen is currently unknown.

V usage is TRBV7-2 and J usage is TRBJ2-7; there is no DNA to check the TCRdb D call of TRBD2. What was sequenced was memory CD8+ T cells from blood. The clonotype comes from a human donor in good health. Some clones in this sample may be carry-over from other donors' samples. The CDR3: CASSHPLAGPPYEQYF. Filled out from reference TRBV7-2 and TRBJ2-7, the complete variable domain reads GAGVSQSPSNKVTEKGKDVELRCDPISGHTALYWYRQSLGQGLEFLIYFQGNSAPDKSGLPSDRFSAERTGGSVSTLTIQRTQQEDSAVYLCASSHPLAGPPYEQYFGPGTRLTVT.